Reported below is one T cell receptor (beta chain). CDR3 length: 14 amino acids. Deletions cut 7 bases from V and 4 bases from J, with 16 bases between. Germline values: CDR1 MDHEN, CDR2 SYDVKM. This record comes from a study of blood T cell repertoires in COVID-19. The wider study: COVID-19 samples collected from the United States, Italy and Spain covered acute and convalescent phases. T cells, B-cell-depleted T cells, or PBMCs supplied cDNA or gDNA.

In the study's own analysis: From reference gene primer amplification, estimates of nucleated cell counts were derived. Profiling relied on immunoSEQ multiplex PCR, and the TCRdb table lists in-frame clones only, not all of them. V, J and clone size are those of that table, while D and trimming were read from the DNA. The sample has 100,000 to 150,000 clones; more than 70% are singletons. The sample was peripheral blood. V gene TRBV28 combines with J gene TRBJ2-5, with D maybe TRBD2 (5 bases). This receptor was taken from a woman aged 55 to 70 with acute or convalescent COVID-19. CDR3 region: CASTLSPGLETQYF. DNA of the CDR3: TGTGCCAGCACCTTGAGTCCGGGGTTAGAGACCCAGTACTTC.